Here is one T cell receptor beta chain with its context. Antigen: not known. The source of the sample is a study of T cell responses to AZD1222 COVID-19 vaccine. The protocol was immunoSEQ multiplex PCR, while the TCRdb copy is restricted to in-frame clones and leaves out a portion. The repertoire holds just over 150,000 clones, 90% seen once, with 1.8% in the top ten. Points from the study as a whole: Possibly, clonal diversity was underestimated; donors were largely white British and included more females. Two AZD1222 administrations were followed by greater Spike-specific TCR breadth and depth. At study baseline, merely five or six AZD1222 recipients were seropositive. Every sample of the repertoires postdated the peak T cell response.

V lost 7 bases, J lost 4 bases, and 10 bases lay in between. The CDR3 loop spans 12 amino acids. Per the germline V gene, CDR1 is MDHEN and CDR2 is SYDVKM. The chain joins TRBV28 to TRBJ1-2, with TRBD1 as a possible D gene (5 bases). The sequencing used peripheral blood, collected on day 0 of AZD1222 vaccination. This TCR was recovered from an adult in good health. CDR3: CASTTQVYGYTF. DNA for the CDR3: TGTGCCAGCACCACACAGGTCTATGGCTACACCTTC.